A single sample is the source of the 24 T cell receptor beta chains below, sequenced in a study of cytomegalovirus exposure and HLA in healthy donors (dated by TCRdb to 2016 to 2017). Receptor libraries were prepared by the immunoSEQ multiplex PCR assay. A mixture of 60 forward primers for TCR Vbeta segments and 13 reverse primers for TCR Jbeta segments was used in the multiplex PCR. In TCRdb, the immuneACCESS table is reduced to in-frame sequences with V and J assigned. These tables do not hold every clone; where another copy was compared, an unresolved V gene accounts for under half, and the others remain unexplained. The sample contains about 200,000 clones, approximately 78% of them found a single time. About 1.5% of the sample is in the top ten clones. Source material: PBMCs. These receptors were obtained from a woman younger than 35 in good health and CMV-seronegative.

The chain is built from TRBV30 and TRBJ2-3, with D possibly being TRBD2 (5 bases). The ends were cut back, 5 bases at V and 0 bases at J, with 18 bases in the middle. Germline CDR1 and CDR2: GTSNPN and SVGIG (reference sequence). The CDR3 has 16 amino acids. The CDR3: CAWQVGDYASTDTQYF. In nucleotides, the CDR3 is TGTGCCTGGCAAGTGGGTGACTACGCTAGCACAGATACGCAGTATTTT.

A note on this clone: Relative to the germline gene, one junction end is altered; a read error may explain this. The chain recombines TRBV7-9 with TRBJ2-7, with TRBD1 as a possible D gene (7 bases). The CDR3 extends over 16 amino acids. Germline V lookup: CDR1 SEHNR, CDR2 FQNEAQ (reference sequence). The CDR3 nucleotides read TGTTCCAGCAGCCCAGGGGGTGGAGGGGCGATCTACGAGCAGTACTTC. Residues: CSSSPGGGGAIYEQYF.

This clone turned up a few times. This chain joins TRBV28 and TRBJ2-1; TRBD2 is a possible D gene (6 bases). The CDR3 contains 11 residues. V lost 4 bases to trimming and J lost 10 bases, with 8 bases between them. CDR1 and CDR2 from the germline V gene are MDHEN and SYDVKM. Here the CDR3 reads CASSSGREQFF. The CDR3 nucleotides read TGTGCCAGCAGTTCAGGGAGGGAGCAGTTCTTC.

The rearrangement uses TRBV4-3 and TRBJ2-1, with 8 bases that match TRBD2. Germline assignment: CDR1 LGHNA and CDR2 YSLEER. V gave up 1 base and J gave up 4 bases; unmatched junction bases: 9. This CDR3 comprises 17 residues. The CDR3 region is CASSQVASGQGYNEQFF. DNA for the CDR3: TGCGCCAGCAGCCAAGTGGCTAGCGGGCAAGGTTACAATGAGCAGTTCTTC.

CDR3 bases: TGTGCCAGCAGCTCTAGAAGGGACAGGGGGTTTTCTGAAGCTTTCTTT. This sequence encodes CASSSRRDRGFSEAFF. V gene TRBV7-8 combines with J gene TRBJ1-1; 11 bases match TRBD1. The ends lost 4 bases at V and 6 bases at J; junction bases unmatched: 10. CDR1 is SGHVS, CDR2 FQNEAQ, per germline. The CDR3 totals 16 residues.

The chain carries TRBV7-2 and TRBJ2-7; 16 bases agree with TRBD2. V shed 5 bases, J shed 3 bases, and the junction held 4 bases outside the gene matches. The CDR3 is 16 amino acids. Germline V gives CDR1 SGHTA, CDR2 FQGNSA. CDR3 residues: CASSPGLAGGGYEQYV. For the CDR3, the DNA is TGTGCCAGCAGCCCGGGACTAGCGGGAGGGGGCTACGAGCAGTACGTC.

The chain couples TRBV7-8 to TRBJ2-1; a weak D match, TRBD2 (5 bases). Germline loops: CDR1 SGHVS, CDR2 FQNEAQ. CDR3 size: 15 residues. V was clipped by 5 bases and J by 8 bases, with 19 bases between them. CDR3 sequence (DNA): TGTGCCAGCAGCCGAGTCCGGGATCCCTTCGATGAGCAGTTCTTC. Its protein product is CASSRVRDPFDEQFF. The entire variable domain, with the rest obtained from reference TRBV7-8 and TRBJ2-1, is as follows: GAGVSQSPRYKVAKRGQDVALRCDPISGHVSLFWYQQALGQGPEFLTYFQNEAQLDKSGLPSDRFFAERPEGSVSTLKIQRTQQEDSAVYLCASSRVRDPFDEQFFGPGTRLTVL.

V gene TRBV19 combines with J gene TRBJ1-5; possibly TRBD1 for D (6 bases). The ends were cut back, 6 bases at V and 1 base at J, with 13 bases in the middle. In germline, CDR1 is LNHDA, CDR2 SQIVND (reference sequence). The CDR3 has 15 amino acids. The CDR3 region is CASRQDGQSNQPQHF. The CDR3 DNA follows: TGTGCCAGTAGACAAGACGGACAGAGCAATCAGCCCCAGCATTTT.

The chain uses TRBV19 and TRBJ2-2, with D unresolved. Between the trimmed V and J ends, which lost 6 bases and 4 bases, there was a span of 9 bases. The CDR3 has 13 residues. CDR1 is LNHDA, CDR2 SQIVND, per germline (reference sequence). The CDR3 DNA follows: TGTGCCAGTAGAAGCCGAGGCACCGGGGAGCTGTTTTTT. It encodes CASRSRGTGELFF.

This chain links TRBV4-2 with TRBJ2-3, with D unclear. The CDR3 length is 14 residues. CDR1 is LGHNA, CDR2 YNFKEQ, per germline. Trimming shortened V by 0 bases and J by 3 bases, and 7 bases separated the two germline ends. CDR3 protein: CASSQELRTDTQYF. DNA of the CDR3: TGTGCCAGCAGCCAAGAGCTGCGAACAGATACGCAGTATTTT.

The chain carries TRBV11-2 and TRBJ2-3, with a weak D call TRBD1 (5 bases). Trimming cost V 5 bases and J 1 base, with 7 bases left between them. Germline assignment: CDR1 SGHAT and CDR2 FQNNGV. The CDR3 is made up of 13 amino acids. The CDR3, as DNA: TGTGCCAGCAGCCCGACAGGCACAGATACGCAGTATTTT. This encodes CASSPTGTDTQYF.

This chain joins TRBV10-2 and TRBJ2-7, with TRBD2 matching over 8 bases. This CDR3 contains 14 residues. Germline CDR1 is WSHSY and CDR2 is SAAADI. V trimming: 7 bases; J trimming: 5 bases; junction bases outside the gene matches: 10. CDR3 sequence reads: CASNLGTSVDEQYF. As DNA, the CDR3 is TGCGCCAGCAACCTCGGGACTAGTGTCGACGAGCAGTACTTC.

This chain links TRBV7-2 with TRBJ1-2, with TRBD1 as a possible D gene (6 bases). The V gene lost 5 bases and the J gene lost 4 bases, with 11 bases spanning the gap. CDR3 length: 13 residues. Germline assignment: CDR1 SGHTA and CDR2 FQGNSA. The CDR3 DNA follows: TGTGCCAGCAGCCCCGGCAGGGGCTATGGCTACACCTTC. Its translation: CASSPGRGYGYTF.

This chain's CDR3 is CASSQVATGGFVSYEQYV. CDR3 nucleotides: TGCGCCAGCAGCCAAGTAGCGACAGGGGGATTCGTCTCCTACGAGCAGTACGTC. This sequence joins TRBV4-1 and TRBJ2-7; 9 bases map to TRBD1. Per germline, CDR1 MGHRA and CDR2 YSYEKL. This CDR3 contains 18 residues. Trimming removed 1 base from V and 0 bases from J; junction bases left unmatched: 10.

V usage is TRBV27 and J usage is TRBJ2-2; weak D call: TRBD1 (6 bases). Trimming left V 0 bases short and J 4 bases short, with 15 bases between. Germline loops: CDR1 MNHEY, CDR2 SMNVEV (reference sequence). The CDR3 length is 17 residues. CDR3 loop: CASSLSADRSSTGELFF. The CDR3 DNA is TGTGCCAGCAGTTTATCGGCCGACAGGTCAAGCACCGGGGAGCTGTTTTTT.

This chain joins TRBV4-2 and TRBJ2-2; D gene uncertain. Trimming stripped 0 bases from V and 1 base from J, with 9 bases between. Germline values: CDR1 LGHNA, CDR2 YNFKEQ. The CDR3 contains 16 residues. The CDR3 loop reads CASSQDGQVNTGELFF. Written as DNA, the CDR3 is TGTGCCAGCAGCCAAGATGGGCAGGTGAACACCGGGGAGCTGTTTTTT.

The gene calls are TRBV5-6 and TRBJ1-6; possibly TRBD1 for D (5 bases). The CDR3 consists of 17 residues. V lost 0 bases and J 7 bases, leaving 17 bases between the germline ends. Germline CDR1 is SGHDT and CDR2 is YYEEEE. The CDR3 DNA reads TGTGCCAGCAGCTTGGCACCCGGCGGGACGGGGAATTCACCCCTCCACTTT. This encodes CASSLAPGGTGNSPLHF.

The rearrangement joins TRBV7-9 to TRBJ2-7; TRBD1 aligns across 7 bases. This CDR3 contains 17 residues. The germline V gene has CDR1 SEHNR and CDR2 FQNEAQ (reference sequence). In nucleotides, the CDR3 is TGTTCCAGCAGCTTCGTAGCTTCCGGGACAGAGACCTACGAGCAGTACGTC. This codes for CSSSFVASGTETYEQYV.

The rearrangement uses TRBV6-1 and TRBJ1-1; D remains ambiguous. V was cut by 3 bases and J by 3 bases, with 14 bases left in between. The CDR3 is 15 amino acids. The germline CDR1 and CDR2 sequences are MNHNS and SASEGT. Here the CDR3 reads CASSDIWAAYTEAFF. CDR3 DNA: TGTGCCAGCAGTGATATCTGGGCAGCCTACACTGAAGCTTTCTTT.

The rearrangement links TRBV7-9 to TRBJ1-4; D unclear. The CDR3 is made up of 13 amino acids. CDR1 and CDR2 (germline): SEHNR, FQNEAQ (reference sequence). V lost 2 bases, J lost 5 bases, and 6 bases lay in between. CDR3 loop: CASSLTENEKLFF. The CDR3 DNA follows: TGTGCCAGCAGCTTAACGGAGAATGAAAAACTGTTTTTT.

The chain recombines TRBV2 with TRBJ1-3; no reliable D call. Trimming cost V 3 bases and J 0 bases, with 12 bases left between them. CDR1 and CDR2 from the germline V gene are SNHLY and FYNNEI. The CDR3 spans 16 residues. The DNA for the CDR3 is TGTGCCAGCAGTGATCCCAGGATAGACTCTGGAAACACCATATATTTT. Translating gives CASSDPRIDSGNTIYF.

This rearrangement joins TRBV30 to TRBJ2-3; D might be TRBD2 (6 bases). This CDR3 region has 15 residues. Per the germline V gene, CDR1 is GTSNPN and CDR2 is SVGIG (reference sequence). The germline V and J ends were trimmed by 2 bases and 0 bases, with 12 bases remaining between them. The CDR3 loop reads CAWSLTSPSTDTQYF. Written as DNA, the CDR3 is TGTGCCTGGAGTCTCACTAGCCCCAGCACAGATACGCAGTATTTT.

The gene calls are TRBV30 and TRBJ1-2, with D unclear. Germline values: CDR1 GTSNPN, CDR2 SVGIG (reference sequence). The CDR3 is made up of 13 amino acids. V was shortened by 0 bases and J by 4 bases, with 9 bases between the two germline ends. Here the CDR3 DNA reads TGTGCCTGGAGTGTTGGCAGTCTCTATGGCTACACCTTC. Protein product: CAWSVGSLYGYTF.

This chain uses TRBV6-5 with TRBJ1-2, with D tentatively TRBD1 (6 bases). V lost 5 bases to trimming and J lost 6 bases, with 13 bases between them. The CDR3 is 13 residues long. Germline CDR1 MNHEY, CDR2 SVGAGI. The CDR3 DNA follows: TGTGCCAGCAGTCCCGAGGGGGTGAATGGCTACACCTTC. It codes for CASSPEGVNGYTF.